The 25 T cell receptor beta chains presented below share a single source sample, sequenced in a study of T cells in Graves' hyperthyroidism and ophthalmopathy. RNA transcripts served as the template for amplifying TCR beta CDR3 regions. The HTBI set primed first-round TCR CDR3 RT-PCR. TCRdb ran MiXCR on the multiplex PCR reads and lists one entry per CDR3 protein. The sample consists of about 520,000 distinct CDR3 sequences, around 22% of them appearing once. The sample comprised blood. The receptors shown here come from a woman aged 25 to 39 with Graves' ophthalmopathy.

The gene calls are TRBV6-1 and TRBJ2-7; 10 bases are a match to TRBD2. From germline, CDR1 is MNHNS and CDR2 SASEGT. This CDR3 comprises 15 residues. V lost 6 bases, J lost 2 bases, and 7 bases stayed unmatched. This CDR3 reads CASSKLAGTAYEQYF. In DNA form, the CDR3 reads TGTGCCAGCAGCAAACTAGCGGGGACTGCCTACGAGCAGTACTTC.

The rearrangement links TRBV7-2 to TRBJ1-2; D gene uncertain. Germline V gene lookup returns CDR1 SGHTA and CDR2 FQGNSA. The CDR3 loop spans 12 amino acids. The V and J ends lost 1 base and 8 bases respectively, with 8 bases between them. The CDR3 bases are TGTGCCAGCAGCTTAGTGGGAGCCGGCTACACCTTC. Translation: CASSLVGAGYTF.

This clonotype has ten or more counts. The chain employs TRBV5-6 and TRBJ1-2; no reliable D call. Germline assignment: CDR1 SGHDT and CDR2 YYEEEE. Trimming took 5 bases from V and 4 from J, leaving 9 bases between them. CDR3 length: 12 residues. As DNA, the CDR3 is TGTGCCAGCAGGGGAGTGAGCTATGGCTACACCTTC. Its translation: CASRGVSYGYTF.

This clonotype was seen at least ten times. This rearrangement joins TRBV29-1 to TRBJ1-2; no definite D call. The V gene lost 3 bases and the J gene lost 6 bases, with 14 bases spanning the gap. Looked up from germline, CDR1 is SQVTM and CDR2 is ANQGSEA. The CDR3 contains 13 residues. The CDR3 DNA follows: TGCAGCGTTGACAATCCGCTGGTTGATGGCTACACCTTC. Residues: CSVDNPLVDGYTF.

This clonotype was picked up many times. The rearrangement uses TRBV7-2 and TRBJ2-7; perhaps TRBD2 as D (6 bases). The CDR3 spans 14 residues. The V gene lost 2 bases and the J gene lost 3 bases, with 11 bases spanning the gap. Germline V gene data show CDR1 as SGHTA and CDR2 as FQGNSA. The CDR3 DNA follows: TGTGCCAGCAGCTTACCCGGGGGTTTCTACGAGCAGTACTTC. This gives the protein CASSLPGGFYEQYF. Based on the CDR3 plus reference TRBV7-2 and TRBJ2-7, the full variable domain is GAGVSQSPSNKVTEKGKDVELRCDPISGHTALYWYRQSLGQGLEFLIYFQGNSAPDKSGLPSDRFSAERTGGSVSTLTIQRTQQEDSAVYLCASSLPGGFYEQYFGPGTRLTVT.

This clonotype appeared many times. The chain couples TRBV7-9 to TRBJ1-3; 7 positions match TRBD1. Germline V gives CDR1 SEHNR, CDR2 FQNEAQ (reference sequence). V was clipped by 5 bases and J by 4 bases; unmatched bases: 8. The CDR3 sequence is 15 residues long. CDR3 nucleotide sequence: TGTGCCAGCAGCGGAAACAGGGGAACCGGAAACACCATATATTTT. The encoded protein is CASSGNRGTGNTIYF.

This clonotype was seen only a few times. The CDR3 sequence is CASSLAAQGGNYGYTF. The CDR3 DNA follows: TGCGCCAGCAGCTTGGCGGCACAGGGAGGTAACTATGGCTACACCTTC. J is TRBJ1-2 and V is TRBV5-1, with a weak D call TRBD1 (6 bases). The V end was cut by 0 bases, the J end by 1 base, with 13 bases between. Germline V lookup: CDR1 SGHRS, CDR2 YFSETQ. The CDR3 is 16 amino acids. Full variable domain (outside the CDR3, taken from reference TRBV5-1 and TRBJ1-2): KAGVTQTPRYLIKTRGQQVTLSCSPISGHRSVSWYQQTPGQGLQFLFEYFSETQRNKGNFPGRFSGRQFSNSRSEMNVSTLELGDSALYLCASSLAAQGGNYGYTFGSGTRLTVV.

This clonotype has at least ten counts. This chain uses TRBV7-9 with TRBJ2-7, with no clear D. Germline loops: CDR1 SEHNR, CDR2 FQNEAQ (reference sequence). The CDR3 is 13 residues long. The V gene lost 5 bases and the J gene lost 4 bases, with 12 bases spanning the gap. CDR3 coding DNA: TGTGCCAGCAGCCCCCTCCGACGGTACGAGCAGTACTTC. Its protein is CASSPLRRYEQYF. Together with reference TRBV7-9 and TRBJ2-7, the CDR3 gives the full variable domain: DTGVSQNPRHKITKRGQNVTFRCDPISEHNRLYWYRQTLGQGPEFLTYFQNEAQLEKSRLLSDRFSAERPKGSFSTLEIQRTEQGDSAMYLCASSPLRRYEQYFGPGTRLTVT.

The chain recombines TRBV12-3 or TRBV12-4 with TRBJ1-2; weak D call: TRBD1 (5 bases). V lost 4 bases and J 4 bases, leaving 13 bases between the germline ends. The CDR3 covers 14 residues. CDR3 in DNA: TGTGCCAGCAGTTCCGTGGGGACGGGCTATGGCTACACCTTC. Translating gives CASSSVGTGYGYTF.

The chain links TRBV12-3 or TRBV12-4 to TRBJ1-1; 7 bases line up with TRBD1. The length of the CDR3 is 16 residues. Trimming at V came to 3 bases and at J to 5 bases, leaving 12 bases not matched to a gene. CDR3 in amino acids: CASSLFPPGGGTEAFF. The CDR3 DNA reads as TGTGCCAGCAGTTTGTTCCCGCCAGGGGGTGGTACTGAAGCTTTCTTT.

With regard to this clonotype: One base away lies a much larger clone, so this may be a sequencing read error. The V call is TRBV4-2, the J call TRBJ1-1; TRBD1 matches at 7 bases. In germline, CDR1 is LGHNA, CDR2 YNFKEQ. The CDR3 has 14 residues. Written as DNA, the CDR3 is TGTGCCAGCAGCCAAGAACGAGGGGGCACTGAAGCTTACTTT. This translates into CASSQERGGTEAYF.

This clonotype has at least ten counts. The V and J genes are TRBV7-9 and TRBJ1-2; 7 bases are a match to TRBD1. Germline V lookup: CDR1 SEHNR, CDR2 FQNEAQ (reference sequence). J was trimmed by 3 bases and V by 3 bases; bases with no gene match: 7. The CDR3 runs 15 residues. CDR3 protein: CASSFGNRGDYGYTF. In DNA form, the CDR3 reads TGTGCCAGCAGCTTCGGTAACAGGGGTGACTATGGCTACACCTTC.

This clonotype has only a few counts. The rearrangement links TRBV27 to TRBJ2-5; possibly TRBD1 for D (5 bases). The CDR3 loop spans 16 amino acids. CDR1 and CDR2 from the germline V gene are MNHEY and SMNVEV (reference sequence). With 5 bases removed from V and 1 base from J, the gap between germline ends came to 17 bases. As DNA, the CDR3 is TGTGCCAGCAGTCCCTACCTGACTGGGGCCCAAGAGACCCAGTACTTC. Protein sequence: CASSPYLTGAQETQYF.

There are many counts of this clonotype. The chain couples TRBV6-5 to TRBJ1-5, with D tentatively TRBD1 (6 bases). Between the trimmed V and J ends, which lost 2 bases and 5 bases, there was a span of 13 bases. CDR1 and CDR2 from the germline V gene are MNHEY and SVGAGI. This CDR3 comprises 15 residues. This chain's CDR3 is CASSYVWGPDQPQHF. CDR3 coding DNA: TGTGCCAGCAGTTACGTTTGGGGGCCCGATCAGCCCCAGCATTTT.

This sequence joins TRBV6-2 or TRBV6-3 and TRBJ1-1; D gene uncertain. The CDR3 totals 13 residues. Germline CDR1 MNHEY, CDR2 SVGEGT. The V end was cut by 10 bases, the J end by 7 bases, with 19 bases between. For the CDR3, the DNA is TGTGCCATCGCCCCTGGACGAACAGTTGAAGCTTTCTTT. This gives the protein CAIAPGRTVEAFF.

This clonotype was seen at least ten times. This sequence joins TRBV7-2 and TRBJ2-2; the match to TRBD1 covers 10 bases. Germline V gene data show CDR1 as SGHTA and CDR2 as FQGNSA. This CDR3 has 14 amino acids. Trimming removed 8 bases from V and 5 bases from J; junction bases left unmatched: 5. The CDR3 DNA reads TGTGCCAGCGCCGGACAGGGGGGGACCGGGGAGCTGTTTTTT. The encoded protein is CASAGQGGTGELFF. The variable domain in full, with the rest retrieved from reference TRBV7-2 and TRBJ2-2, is GAGVSQSPSNKVTEKGKDVELRCDPISGHTALYWYRQSLGQGLEFLIYFQGNSAPDKSGLPSDRFSAERTGGSVSTLTIQRTQQEDSAVYLCASAGQGGTGELFFGEGSRLTVL.

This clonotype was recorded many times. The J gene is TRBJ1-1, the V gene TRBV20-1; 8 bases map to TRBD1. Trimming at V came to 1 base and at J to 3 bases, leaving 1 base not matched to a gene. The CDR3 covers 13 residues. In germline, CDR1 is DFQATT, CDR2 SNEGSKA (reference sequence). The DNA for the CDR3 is TGCAGTGCTAGAGCGACAGGGGACACTGAAGCTTTCTTT. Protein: CSARATGDTEAFF.

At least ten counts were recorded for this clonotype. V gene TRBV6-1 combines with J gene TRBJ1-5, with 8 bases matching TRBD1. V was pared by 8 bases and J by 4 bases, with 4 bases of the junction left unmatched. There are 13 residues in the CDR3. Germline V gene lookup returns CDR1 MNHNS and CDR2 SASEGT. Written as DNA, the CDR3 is TGTGCCAGCCGGACAGGGTGGAATCAGCCCCAGCATTTT. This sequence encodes CASRTGWNQPQHF.

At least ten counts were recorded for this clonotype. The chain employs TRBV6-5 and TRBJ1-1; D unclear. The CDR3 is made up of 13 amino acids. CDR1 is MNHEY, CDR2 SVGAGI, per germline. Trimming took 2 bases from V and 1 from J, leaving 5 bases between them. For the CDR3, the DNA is TGTGCCAGCAGTTACGTACCGAACACTGAAGCTTTCTTT. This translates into CASSYVPNTEAFF.

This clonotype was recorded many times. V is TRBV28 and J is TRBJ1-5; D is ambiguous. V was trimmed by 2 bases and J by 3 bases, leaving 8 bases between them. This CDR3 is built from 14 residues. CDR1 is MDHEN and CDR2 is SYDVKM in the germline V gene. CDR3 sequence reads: CASSLVQHNQPQHF. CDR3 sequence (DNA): TGTGCCAGCAGTTTAGTACAGCACAATCAGCCCCAGCATTTT.

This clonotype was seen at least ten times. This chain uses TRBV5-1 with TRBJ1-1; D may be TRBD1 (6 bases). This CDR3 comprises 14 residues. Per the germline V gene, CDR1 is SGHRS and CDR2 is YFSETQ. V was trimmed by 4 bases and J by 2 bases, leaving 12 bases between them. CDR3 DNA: TGCGCCAGCAGCGAGGGGGAGGTCAACACTGAAGCTTTCTTT. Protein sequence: CASSEGEVNTEAFF.

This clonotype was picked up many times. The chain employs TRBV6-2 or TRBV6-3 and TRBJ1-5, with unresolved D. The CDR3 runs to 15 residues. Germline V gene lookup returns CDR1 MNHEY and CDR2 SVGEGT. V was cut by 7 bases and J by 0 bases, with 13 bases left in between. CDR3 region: CASNYGSYSNQPQHF. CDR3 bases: TGTGCCAGCAACTACGGGAGTTATAGCAATCAGCCCCAGCATTTT.

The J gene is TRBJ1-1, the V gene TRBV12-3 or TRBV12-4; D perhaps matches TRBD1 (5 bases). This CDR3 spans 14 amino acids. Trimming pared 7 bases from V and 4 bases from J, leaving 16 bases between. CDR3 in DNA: TGTGCCAGCACCTTAGTAGGGGTCGGCACTGAAGCTTTCTTT. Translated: CASTLVGVGTEAFF.

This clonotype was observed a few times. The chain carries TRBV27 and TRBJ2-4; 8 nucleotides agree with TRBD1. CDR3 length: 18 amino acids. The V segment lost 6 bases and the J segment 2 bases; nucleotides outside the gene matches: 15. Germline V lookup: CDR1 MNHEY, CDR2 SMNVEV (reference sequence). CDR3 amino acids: CASSSLPGGGESKNIQYF. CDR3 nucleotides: TGTGCCAGCAGCTCACTTCCAGGGGGCGGCGAGTCCAAAAACATTCAGTACTTC.

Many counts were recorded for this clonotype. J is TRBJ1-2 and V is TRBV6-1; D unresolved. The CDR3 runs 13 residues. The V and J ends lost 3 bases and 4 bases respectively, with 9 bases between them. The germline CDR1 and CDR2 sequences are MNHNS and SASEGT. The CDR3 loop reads CASSDRQSYGYTF. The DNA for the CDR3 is TGTGCCAGCAGTGATCGGCAGTCCTATGGCTACACCTTC.